The present T cell receptor beta chain was sequenced within a study of control samples from healthy donors and cancer patients (dated by TCRdb to 2018 to 2020). A note on this clone: Its antigen is still unknown. No base quality information exists; no much larger clone differs at one position.

Libraries were built with the immunoSEQ multiplex PCR assay. The clones in this table, taken by TCRdb from immuneACCESS, are in-frame only. Not every clone is retained; where verified, under half of the shortfall comes from an unresolved V gene, and the cause of the rest is unknown. This sample has roughly 180,000 clones in its table, and around 93% of those were observed once. The top ten hold approximately 4% of the sample. From a lookup of the germline V gene, CDR1 and CDR2 are KGHSH and LQKENI. Spanning cysteine to phenylalanine, the CDR3 consists of 14 amino acids. The read is trimmed to its CDR3 DNA, 42 bases read in frame from base 1. Relative to germline, V is 0 bases shorter and J is 3 bases shorter, with 8 bases between their ends.

The sequence links TRBV18 to TRBJ1-2, with no confident D gene call. Sequenced sample: blood. The sequence was collected from a woman aged 55-69 years in good health. The CDR3 in this case is CASSPPGSYYGYTF. The DNA is TGTGCCAGCTCACCACCGGGCAGCTACTATGGCTACACCTTC. Extended through the reference TRBV18 and TRBJ1-2 proteins, this CDR3 yields the full variable domain: NAGVMQNPRHLVRRRGQEARLRCSPMKGHSHVYWYRQLPEEGLKFMVYLQKENIIDESGMPKERFSAEFPKEGPSILRIQQVVRGDSAAYFCASSPPGSYYGYTFGSGTRLTVV.